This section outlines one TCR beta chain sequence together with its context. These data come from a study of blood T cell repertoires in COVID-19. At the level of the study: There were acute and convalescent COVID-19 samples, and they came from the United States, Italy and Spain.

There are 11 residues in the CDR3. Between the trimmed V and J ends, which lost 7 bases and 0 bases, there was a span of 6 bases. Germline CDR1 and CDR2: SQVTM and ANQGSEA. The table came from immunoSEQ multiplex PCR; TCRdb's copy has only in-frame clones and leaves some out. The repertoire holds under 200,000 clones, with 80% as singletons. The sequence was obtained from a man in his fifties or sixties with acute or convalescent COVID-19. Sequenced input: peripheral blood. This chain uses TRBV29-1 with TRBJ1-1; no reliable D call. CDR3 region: CSGTLNTEAFF. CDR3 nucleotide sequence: TGCAGCGGCACACTGAACACTGAAGCTTTCTTT.